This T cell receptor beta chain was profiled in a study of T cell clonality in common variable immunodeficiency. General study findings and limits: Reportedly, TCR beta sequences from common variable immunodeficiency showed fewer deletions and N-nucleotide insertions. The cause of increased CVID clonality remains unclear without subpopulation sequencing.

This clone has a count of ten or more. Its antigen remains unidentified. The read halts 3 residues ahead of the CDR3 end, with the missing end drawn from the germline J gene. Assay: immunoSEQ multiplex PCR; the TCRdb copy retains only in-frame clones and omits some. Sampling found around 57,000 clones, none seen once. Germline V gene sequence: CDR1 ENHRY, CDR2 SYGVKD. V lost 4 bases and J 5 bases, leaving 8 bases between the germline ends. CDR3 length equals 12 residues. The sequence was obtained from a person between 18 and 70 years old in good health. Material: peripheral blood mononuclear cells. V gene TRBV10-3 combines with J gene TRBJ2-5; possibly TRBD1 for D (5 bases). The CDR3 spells CAISGQPETQYF. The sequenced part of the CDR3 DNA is TGTGCCATCAGTGGACAGCCCGAGACC.